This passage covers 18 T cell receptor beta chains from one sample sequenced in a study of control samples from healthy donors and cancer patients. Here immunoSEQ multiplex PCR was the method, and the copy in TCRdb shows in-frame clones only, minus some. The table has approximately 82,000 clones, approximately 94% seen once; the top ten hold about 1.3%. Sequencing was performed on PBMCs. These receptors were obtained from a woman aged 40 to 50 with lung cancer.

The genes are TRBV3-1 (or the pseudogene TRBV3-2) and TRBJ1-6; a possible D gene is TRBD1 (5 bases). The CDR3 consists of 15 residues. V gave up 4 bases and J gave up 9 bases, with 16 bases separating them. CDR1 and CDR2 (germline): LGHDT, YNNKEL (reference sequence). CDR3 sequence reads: CASSPQAAGISPLHF. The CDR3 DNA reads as TGTGCCAGCAGCCCCCAGGCGGCAGGGATTTCACCCCTCCACTTT.

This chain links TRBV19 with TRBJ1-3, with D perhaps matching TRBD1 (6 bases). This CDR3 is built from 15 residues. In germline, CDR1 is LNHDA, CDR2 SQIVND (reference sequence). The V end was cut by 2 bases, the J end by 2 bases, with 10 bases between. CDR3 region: CASSILRDTGNTIYF. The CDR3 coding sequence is TGTGCCAGTAGTATACTTCGGGACACTGGAAACACCATATATTTT.

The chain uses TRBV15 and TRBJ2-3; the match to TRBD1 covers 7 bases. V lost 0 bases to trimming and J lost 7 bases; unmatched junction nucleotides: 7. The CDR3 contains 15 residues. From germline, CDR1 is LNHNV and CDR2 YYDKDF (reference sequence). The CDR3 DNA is TGTGCCACCAGCAGAGATCGGACAGGTCAAAATACGCAGTATTTT. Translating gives CATSRDRTGQNTQYF.

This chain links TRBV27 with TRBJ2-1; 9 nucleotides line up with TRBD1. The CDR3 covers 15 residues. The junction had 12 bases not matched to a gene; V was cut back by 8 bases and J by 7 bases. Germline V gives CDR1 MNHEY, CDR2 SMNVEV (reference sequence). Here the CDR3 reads CASGDRVPLLNEQFF. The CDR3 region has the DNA TGTGCCAGCGGGGACAGGGTCCCCTTGTTGAATGAGCAGTTCTTC.

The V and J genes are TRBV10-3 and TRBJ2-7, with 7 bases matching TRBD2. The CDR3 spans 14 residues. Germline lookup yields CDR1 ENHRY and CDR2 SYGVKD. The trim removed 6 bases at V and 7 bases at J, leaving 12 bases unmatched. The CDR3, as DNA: TGTGCCATCAGAACTGCAGGCGGGGGATGGGAGCAGTACTTC. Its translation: CAIRTAGGGWEQYF.

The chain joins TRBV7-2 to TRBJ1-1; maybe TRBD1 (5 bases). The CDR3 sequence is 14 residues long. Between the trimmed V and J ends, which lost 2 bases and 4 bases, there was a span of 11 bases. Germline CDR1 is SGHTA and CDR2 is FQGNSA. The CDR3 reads CASSLRGVVTEAFF. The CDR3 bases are TGTGCCAGCAGCTTACGGGGGGTGGTCACTGAAGCTTTCTTT.

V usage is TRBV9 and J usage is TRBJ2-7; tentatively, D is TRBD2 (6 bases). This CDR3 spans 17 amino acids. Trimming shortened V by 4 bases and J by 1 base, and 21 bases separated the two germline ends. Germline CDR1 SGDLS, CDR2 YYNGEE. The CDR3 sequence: CASSPGGRSTGSYEQYF. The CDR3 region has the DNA TGTGCCAGCAGCCCAGGTGGGAGGAGTACCGGGTCCTACGAGCAGTACTTC.

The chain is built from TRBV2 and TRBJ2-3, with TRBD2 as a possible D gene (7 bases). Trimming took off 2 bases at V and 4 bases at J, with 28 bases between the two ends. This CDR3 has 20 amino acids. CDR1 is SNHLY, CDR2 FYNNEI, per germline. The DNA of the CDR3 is TGTGCCAGCAGTGAATTTGTGGGGGCACGGGGGGCCGGGAGCGCAGATACGCAGTATTTT. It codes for CASSEFVGARGAGSADTQYF.

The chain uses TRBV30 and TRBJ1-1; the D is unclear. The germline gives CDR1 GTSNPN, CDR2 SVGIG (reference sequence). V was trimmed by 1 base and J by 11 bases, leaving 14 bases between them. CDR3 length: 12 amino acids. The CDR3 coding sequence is TGTGCCTGGAGTGCTGACCCTAGGCAGGCTTTCTTT. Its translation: CAWSADPRQAFF.

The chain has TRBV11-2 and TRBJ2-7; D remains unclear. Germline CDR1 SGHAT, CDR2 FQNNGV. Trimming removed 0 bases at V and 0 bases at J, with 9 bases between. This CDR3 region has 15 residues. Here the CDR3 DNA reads TGTGCCAGCAGCTTAGATGTGGTCTCCTCCTACGAGCAGTACTTC. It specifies CASSLDVVSSYEQYF.

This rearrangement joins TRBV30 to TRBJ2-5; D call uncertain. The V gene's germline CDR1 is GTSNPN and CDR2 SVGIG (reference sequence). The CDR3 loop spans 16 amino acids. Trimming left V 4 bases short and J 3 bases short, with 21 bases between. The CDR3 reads CAWTPPTFWGEETQYF. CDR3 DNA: TGTGCCTGGACCCCACCGACTTTTTGGGGTGAAGAGACCCAGTACTTC.

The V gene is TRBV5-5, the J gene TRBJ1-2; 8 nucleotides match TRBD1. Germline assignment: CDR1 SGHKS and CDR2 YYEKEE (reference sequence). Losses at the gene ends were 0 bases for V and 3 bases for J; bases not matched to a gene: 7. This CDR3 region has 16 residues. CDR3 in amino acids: CASSLGPDREDYGYTF. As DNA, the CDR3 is TGTGCCAGCAGCTTGGGCCCGGACAGGGAGGACTATGGCTACACCTTC.

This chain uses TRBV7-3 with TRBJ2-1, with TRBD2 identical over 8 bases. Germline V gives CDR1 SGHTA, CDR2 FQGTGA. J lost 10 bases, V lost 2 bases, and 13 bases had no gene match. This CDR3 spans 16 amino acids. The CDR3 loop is CASSLLAGGDDREQFF. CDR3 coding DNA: TGTGCCAGCAGCTTATTGGCCGGGGGGGACGATAGGGAGCAGTTCTTC.

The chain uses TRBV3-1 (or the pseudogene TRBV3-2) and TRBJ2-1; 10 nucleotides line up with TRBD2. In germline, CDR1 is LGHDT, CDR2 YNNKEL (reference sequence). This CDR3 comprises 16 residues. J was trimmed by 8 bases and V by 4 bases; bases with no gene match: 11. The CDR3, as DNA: TGTGCCAGCAGCCGTCAGCGGGGGGGCCGGAGAGATGAGCAGTTCTTC. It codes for CASSRQRGGRRDEQFF.

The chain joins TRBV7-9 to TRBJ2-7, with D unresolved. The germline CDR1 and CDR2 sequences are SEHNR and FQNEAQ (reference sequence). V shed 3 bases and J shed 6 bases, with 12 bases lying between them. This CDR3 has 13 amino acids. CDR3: CASSFKDTPEQYF. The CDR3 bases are TGTGCCAGCAGCTTCAAGGATACCCCCGAGCAGTACTTC.

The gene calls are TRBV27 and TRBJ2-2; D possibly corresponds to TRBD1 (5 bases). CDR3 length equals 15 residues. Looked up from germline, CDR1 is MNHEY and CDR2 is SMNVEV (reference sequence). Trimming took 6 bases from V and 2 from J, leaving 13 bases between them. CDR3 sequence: CASRDLRVNTGELFF. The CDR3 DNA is TGTGCCAGCAGAGACCTCAGGGTAAACACCGGGGAGCTGTTTTTT.

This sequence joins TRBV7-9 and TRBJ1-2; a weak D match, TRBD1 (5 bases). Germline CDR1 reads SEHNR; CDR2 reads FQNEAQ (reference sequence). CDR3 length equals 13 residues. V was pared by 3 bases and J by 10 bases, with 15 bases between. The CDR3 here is CASSFTGTELYTF. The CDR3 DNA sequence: TGTGCCAGCAGCTTTACCGGGACGGAACTCTACACCTTC.

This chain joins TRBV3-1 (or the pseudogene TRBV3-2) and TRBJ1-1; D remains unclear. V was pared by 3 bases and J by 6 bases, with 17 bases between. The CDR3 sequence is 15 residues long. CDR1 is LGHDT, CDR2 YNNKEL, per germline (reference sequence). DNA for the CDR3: TGTGCCAGCAGCCATACCGGGTCGTCCAGCGCTGAAGCTTTCTTT. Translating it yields CASSHTGSSSAEAFF.